The clone carrying this T cell receptor beta chain has just a few counts. The target antigen is unknown. This sample is drawn from a study of identical twins. A universal primer site was created by template switching, with the cDNA bearing unique molecular identifiers. A single record per CDR3 protein comes from TCRdb applying MiXCR to the 5' RACE reads. The data show some 250,000 distinct CDR3 sequences, 6.5% seen once. Study-level results: Possibly, invariant MAIT and iNKT cells partly confounded zero-insertion analyses. A cross-sectional statistical analysis, not follow-up of the same donors, supported the conclusions.

These sequences were also reported in another study, on T cells expressing NK-cell markers. That work contributes: Among eight sequenced donors, seven carried HCMV seropositivity while one was seronegative.

Sequencing was performed on CD8+ T cells sorted from blood. This sequence was found in a woman between 18 and 29 years old in good health.

DNA for the CDR3: TGTGCCAGCAGCCAAGAGACAGGGTATACTGAAGCTTTCTTT. This gives the protein CASSQETGYTEAFF. The chain has TRBV11-3 and TRBJ1-1; 7 nucleotides match TRBD1. Per the germline V gene, CDR1 is SGHNT and CDR2 is YENEEA. The V segment lost 5 bases and the J segment 5 bases; nucleotides outside the gene matches: 8. The CDR3 consists of 14 residues.